These 21 T cell receptor beta chains were sequenced from one sample in a study of control samples from healthy donors and cancer patients. Assay used: immunoSEQ multiplex PCR; TCRdb lists only in-frame clones, some missing. The sample has about 59,000 clones, around 90% seen once. Sequenced sample: PBMCs. Receptors were obtained from a man aged 40-50 years with colorectal cancer.

This chain uses TRBV5-4 with TRBJ2-3, with TRBD2 matching 10 bases. V was pared by 0 bases and J by 1 base, with 2 bases of the junction left unmatched. Germline V gene data show CDR1 as SGHNT and CDR2 as YYREEE (reference sequence). The CDR3 extends over 16 amino acids. This CDR3 is CASSLGGTSGTDTQYF. The CDR3 nucleotides read TGTGCCAGCAGCTTGGGTGGGACTAGCGGCACAGATACGCAGTATTTT.

V and J are TRBV4-3 and TRBJ2-4; D call uncertain. The germline gives CDR1 LGHNA, CDR2 YSLEER. The CDR3 covers 15 residues. Deletions cut 0 bases from V and 0 bases from J, with 6 bases between. CDR3 residues: CASSQEGLAKNIQYF. The CDR3 DNA sequence: TGCGCCAGCAGCCAAGAAGGCTTAGCCAAAAACATTCAGTACTTC.

J is TRBJ2-3 and V is TRBV5-1, with unresolved D. V was shortened by 1 base and J by 3 bases, with 12 bases between the two germline ends. This CDR3 spans 15 amino acids. Germline V lookup: CDR1 SGHRS, CDR2 YFSETQ. This CDR3 reads CASSLRAEGTDTQYF. DNA of the CDR3: TGCGCCAGCAGCTTGCGGGCAGAAGGTACAGATACGCAGTATTTT.

The chain links TRBV2 to TRBJ1-1, with 8 nucleotides matching TRBD1. V was clipped by 2 bases and J by 5 bases; unmatched bases: 10. Germline CDR1 SNHLY, CDR2 FYNNEI. CDR3 length equals 16 residues. CDR3 sequence: CASSEKQGGLGTEAFF. The DNA for the CDR3 is TGTGCCAGCAGTGAAAAACAGGGGGGTCTCGGAACTGAAGCTTTCTTT.

The chain carries TRBV11-2 and TRBJ1-1; the D gene is possibly TRBD1 (5 bases). Germline V gene sequence: CDR1 SGHAT, CDR2 FQNNGV. CDR3 length: 15 residues. Trimming removed 2 bases at V and 5 bases at J, with 15 bases between. CDR3 in DNA: TGTGCCAGCAGCTTACCGAACGTCAGGGAGACTGAAGCTTTCTTT. Protein: CASSLPNVRETEAFF.

This clone was seen a handful of times. This chain uses TRBV27 with TRBJ1-2; a weak D match, TRBD1 (6 bases). Germline V CDR1 and CDR2: MNHEY, SMNVEV (reference sequence). The CDR3 is 13 residues long. Trimming cost V 7 bases and J 2 bases, with 11 bases left between them. CDR3 residues: CASKLTGNYGYTF. The CDR3 DNA reads TGTGCCAGCAAATTGACAGGAAACTATGGCTACACCTTC.

The chain carries TRBV5-1 and TRBJ2-5, with a weak D call TRBD1 (6 bases). This CDR3 comprises 15 residues. CDR1 SGHRS and CDR2 YFSETQ come from the germline V gene. V dropped 4 bases and J dropped 4 bases, with 17 bases sitting between them. The CDR3 coding sequence is TGCGCCAGCAGCCCGTTGCTGGGGGCCCCAGAGACCCAGTACTTC. Its protein product is CASSPLLGAPETQYF.

The chain joins TRBV20-1 to TRBJ2-1; TRBD2 matches 8 bases. Germline CDR1 is DFQATT and CDR2 is SNEGSKA (reference sequence). The CDR3 is 12 amino acids. V lost 3 bases and J lost 8; bases outside the gene matches: 3. The CDR3 coding sequence is TGCAGTGCTAGTCGTAGCGGGGATGAGCAGTTCTTC. Its translation: CSASRSGDEQFF.

The chain combines TRBV9 with TRBJ1-1; 9 positions agree with TRBD1. Germline values: CDR1 SGDLS, CDR2 YYNGEE. After removal of 4 bases from V and 10 bases from J, the junction contained 8 bases not matched to a gene. This CDR3 spans 13 amino acids. CDR3: CASSPRQGDRAFF. The CDR3 DNA reads as TGTGCCAGCAGCCCCCGACAGGGGGATCGAGCTTTCTTT. The full variable domain, completed using reference TRBV9 and TRBJ1-1, is DSGVTQTPKHLITATGQRVTLRCSPRSGDLSVYWYQQSLDQGLQFLIQYYNGEERAKGNILERFSAQQFPDLHSELNLSSLELGDSALYFCASSPRQGDRAFFGQGTRLTVV.

CDR3: CSVFIGSSYEQYF. As DNA, the CDR3 is TGCAGCGTTTTCATCGGGAGCTCCTACGAGCAGTACTTC. The chain has TRBV29-1 and TRBJ2-7; D possibly corresponds to TRBD2 (6 bases). CDR1 and CDR2 from the germline V gene are SQVTM and ANQGSEA. Trimming stripped 5 bases from V and 0 bases from J, with 11 bases between. The CDR3 totals 13 residues.

This clone was seen a single time. The chain links TRBV15 to TRBJ1-2; D is unresolved. Germline V lookup: CDR1 LNHNV, CDR2 YYDKDF (reference sequence). This CDR3 has 13 residues. V lost 3 bases and J lost 3, with 8 bases in between. The CDR3 loop reads CATSRGDHYGYTF. DNA of the CDR3: TGTGCCACCAGCAGGGGTGATCACTATGGCTACACCTTC.

V is TRBV7-2 and J is TRBJ2-7; D possibly uses TRBD1 or TRBD2 (5 bases each). The CDR3 extends over 15 amino acids. Trimming stripped 5 bases from V and 2 bases from J, with 16 bases between. The germline V gene has CDR1 SGHTA and CDR2 FQGNSA. The CDR3 reads CASSRSGTATYEQYF. The CDR3 region has the DNA TGTGCCAGCAGCCGTTCCGGGACGGCAACCTACGAGCAGTACTTC.

V gene TRBV3-1 (or the pseudogene TRBV3-2) combines with J gene TRBJ1-3, with D unclear. CDR1 LGHDT and CDR2 YNNKEL come from the germline V gene (reference sequence). The CDR3 is made up of 12 amino acids. V lost 4 bases to trimming and J lost 3 bases, with 4 bases between them. CDR3 protein: CASSPGGNTIYF. CDR3 bases: TGTGCCAGCAGCCCGGGTGGAAACACCATATATTTT.

J is TRBJ2-3 and V is TRBV4-1, with 8 bases lining up with TRBD2. With 4 bases clipped from V and 7 bases from J, the junction kept 13 bases outside the gene matches. CDR1 is MGHRA, CDR2 YSYEKL, per germline. The CDR3 has 16 residues. The CDR3 protein is CASSRPGGLGTNTQYF. In nucleotides, the CDR3 is TGCGCCAGCAGCCGACCTGGGGGACTAGGAACCAATACGCAGTATTTT.

The rearrangement links TRBV27 to TRBJ2-7; 14 positions match TRBD2. CDR1 and CDR2 (germline): MNHEY, SMNVEV (reference sequence). Losses at the gene ends were 8 bases for V and 4 bases for J; bases not matched to a gene: 7. The CDR3 length is 15 residues. This CDR3 is CASRPTSGGAYEQYF. The CDR3 region has the DNA TGTGCCAGCCGCCCGACTAGCGGGGGGGCTTACGAGCAGTACTTC.

The chain carries TRBV4-1 and TRBJ2-3; TRBD1 matches at 10 bases. This CDR3 has 14 amino acids. The J segment lost 3 bases and the V segment lost 4 bases, leaving 1 base of the junction unmatched. Germline V gene data show CDR1 as MGHRA and CDR2 as YSYEKL. CDR3 in amino acids: CASSLGQGTDTQYF. For the CDR3, the DNA is TGCGCCAGCAGCCTGGGACAGGGGACAGATACGCAGTATTTT.

The rearrangement links TRBV7-2 to TRBJ2-5; 7 bases are a match to TRBD1. Germline CDR1 is SGHTA and CDR2 is FQGNSA. V gave up 4 bases and J gave up 4 bases; unmatched junction bases: 3. The CDR3 loop spans 13 amino acids. CDR3 protein: CASSWGQIETQYF. Written as DNA, the CDR3 is TGTGCCAGCAGCTGGGGACAGATAGAGACCCAGTACTTC.

This clone was counted a single time. This chain joins TRBV12-5 and TRBJ2-7, with D unresolved. V lost 7 bases and J lost 7, with 14 bases in between. The germline V gene encodes CDR1 LGHNT and CDR2 FRNRAP. The CDR3 totals 12 residues. DNA of the CDR3: TGTGCTAGTGCCTACCAAACGGGTGAGCAGTACTTC. As protein: CASAYQTGEQYF.

The chain joins TRBV9 to TRBJ2-1; a weak D match, TRBD1 (6 bases). Trimming left V 2 bases short and J 6 bases short, with 21 bases between. CDR1 and CDR2 (germline): SGDLS, YYNGEE. The length of the CDR3 is 17 residues. Here the CDR3 reads CASSVNPEKGQSNEQFF. CDR3 DNA sequence: TGTGCCAGCAGCGTCAACCCGGAGAAAGGACAGAGCAATGAGCAGTTCTTC.

The genes are TRBV2 and TRBJ2-7, with TRBD1 identical over 8 bases. Trimming took 6 bases from V and 0 from J; bases not matched to a gene: 4. Germline V gene sequence: CDR1 SNHLY, CDR2 FYNNEI. The CDR3 has 14 residues. CDR3 in amino acids: CASRDRVSSYEQYF. The CDR3 bases are TGTGCCAGCAGGGACAGGGTCAGCTCCTACGAGCAGTACTTC. The complete variable domain, with remaining parts taken from reference TRBV2 and TRBJ2-7, reads EPEVTQTPSHQVTQMGQEVILRCVPISNHLYFYWYRQILGQKVEFLVSFYNNEISEKSEIFDDQFSVERPDGSNFTLKIRSTKLEDSAMYFCASRDRVSSYEQYFGPGTRLTVT.

CDR3 loop: CASSLQGGHEYGYTF. Written as DNA, the CDR3 is TGCGCCAGCAGCTTGCAGGGGGGGCATGAATATGGCTACACCTTC. J is TRBJ1-2 and V is TRBV5-1; the match to TRBD1 covers 7 bases. CDR1 and CDR2 (germline): SGHRS, YFSETQ. With V trimmed by 1 base and J by 5 bases, 8 bases remained unmatched. The CDR3 is made up of 15 amino acids.